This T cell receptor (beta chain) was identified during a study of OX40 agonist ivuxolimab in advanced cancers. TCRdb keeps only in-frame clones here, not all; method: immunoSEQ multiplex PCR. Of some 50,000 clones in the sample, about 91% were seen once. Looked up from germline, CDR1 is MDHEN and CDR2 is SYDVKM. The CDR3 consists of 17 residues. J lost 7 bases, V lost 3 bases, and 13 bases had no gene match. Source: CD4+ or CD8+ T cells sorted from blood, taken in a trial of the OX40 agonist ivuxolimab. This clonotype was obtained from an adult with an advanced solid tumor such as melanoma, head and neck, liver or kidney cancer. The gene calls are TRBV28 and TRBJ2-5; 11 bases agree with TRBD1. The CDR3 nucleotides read TGTGCCAGCAGTTTGGAATGGGGACAGGGGGGTCCGGGGACCCAGTACTTC. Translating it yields CASSLEWGQGGPGTQYF.